This record concerns one TCR beta chain sequence. CDR1 and CDR2 (germline): MNHNY, SVGAGI (reference sequence). The junction had 10 bases not matched to a gene; V was cut back by 6 bases and J by 3 bases. The CDR3 has 16 residues. Genomic DNA per cell subset filled all wells of several immunoSEQ plates. This table comes from immunoSEQ multiplex PCR, and its TCRdb copy is limited to in-frame clones, with some not included. The data show approximately 640,000 clones, about 78% seen once. The data derive from a study of shared clonotypes between healthy human individuals. The sequence derives from a woman aged 25 to 45 in good health. Sequenced: memory CD4+ T cells sorted from blood. As to subset: CD45RA-negative fraction. The rearrangement joins TRBV6-6 to TRBJ2-1, with TRBD2 matching over 8 bases. The CDR3 region is CASRPTSGNRYNEQFF. CDR3 nucleotides: TGTGCCAGCAGACCTACTAGCGGCAACCGCTACAATGAGCAGTTCTTC.